This T cell receptor beta chain was recovered during a study of human T cells and chemical hapten exposure. This clonotype showed up just a few times. Its antigen is still unknown. Germline is not matched at one junction end, which may reflect a read error. As to time point: patch test 2, 6 weeks after DPC sensitization. As to treatment: therapeutic diphenylcyclopropenone sensitization with weekly scalp DPC. From germline, CDR1 is MNHEY and CDR2 SMNVEV (reference sequence). This CDR3 is built from 10 residues. Overall study findings and caveats: With DPC sensitization, TCRs exceeding 1 in 1000 frequency showed no change.

TCRdb analysed the RACE reads with MiXCR anew, one entry per CDR3 protein. Of over 60,000 distinct CDR3 sequences detected, about 9.4% appear once; the ten largest clones hold roughly 6.8%. The sample in question was whole blood, obtained in connection with sensitization to the hapten diphenylcyclopropenone (DPC). This sequence was found in a woman aged 45-65 years with alopecia areata. Some clones in this sample may be carry-over from other donors' samples. The V call is TRBV27, the J call TRBJ2-7; tentatively, D is TRBD1 (6 bases). CDR3 region: CASRGDTYRF. The CDR3 DNA follows: TGTGCCAGCAGGGGGGACACATACCGCTTC.